This T cell receptor (beta chain) was identified during a study of T cells after yellow fever vaccination. TCRdb independently ran MiXCR on the 5' RACE reads; one entry per CDR3 protein. The sample includes around 320,000 distinct CDR3 sequences, roughly 9% of them seen just once. Germline loops: CDR1 MNHEY, CDR2 SVGAGI. This CDR3 has 15 residues. With V trimmed by 3 bases and J by 6 bases, 9 bases remained unmatched. This clonotype was counted a few times. This material consisted of CD4+ T cells sorted from PBMCs, taken 5 days after the yellow fever booster vaccination. The rearrangement joins TRBV6-5 to TRBJ2-3; 7 nucleotides line up with TRBD1. The clonotype originates from a man aged 18-30 years who received the YFV17D yellow fever vaccine. This CDR3 reads CASSYFPGQRDTQYF. The CDR3 region has the DNA TGTGCCAGCAGTTATTTTCCGGGACAGCGGGATACGCAGTATTTT.